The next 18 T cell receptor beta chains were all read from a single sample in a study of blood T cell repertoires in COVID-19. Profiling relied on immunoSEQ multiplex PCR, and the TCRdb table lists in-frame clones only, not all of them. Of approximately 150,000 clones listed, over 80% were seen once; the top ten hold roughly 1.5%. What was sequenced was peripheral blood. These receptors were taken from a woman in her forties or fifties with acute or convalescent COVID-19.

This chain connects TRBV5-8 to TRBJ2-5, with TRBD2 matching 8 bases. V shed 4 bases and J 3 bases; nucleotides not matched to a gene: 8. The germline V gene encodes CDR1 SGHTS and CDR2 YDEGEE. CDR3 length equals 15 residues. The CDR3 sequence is CASSPGLADEETQYF. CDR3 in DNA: TGTGCCAGCAGCCCCGGACTAGCAGACGAAGAGACCCAGTACTTC.

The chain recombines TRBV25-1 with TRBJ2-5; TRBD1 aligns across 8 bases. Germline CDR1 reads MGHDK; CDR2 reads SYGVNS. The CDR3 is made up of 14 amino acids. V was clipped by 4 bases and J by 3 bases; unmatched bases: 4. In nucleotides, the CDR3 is TGTGCCAGCAGTGCGGCAGGGGGCGAAGAGACCCAGTACTTC. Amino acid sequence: CASSAAGGEETQYF.

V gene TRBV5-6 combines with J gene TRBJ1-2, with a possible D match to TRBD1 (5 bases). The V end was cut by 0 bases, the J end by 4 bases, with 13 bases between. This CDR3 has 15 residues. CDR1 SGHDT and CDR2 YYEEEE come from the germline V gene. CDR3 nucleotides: TGTGCCAGCAGCTTGGGGCGGGTCGGGGGCTATGGCTACACCTTC. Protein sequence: CASSLGRVGGYGYTF.

The CDR3 reads CASSQNYGEPQHF. CDR3 coding DNA: TGTGCCAGTAGTCAAAACTACGGGGAGCCCCAGCATTTT. J is TRBJ1-5 and V is TRBV19, with D unclear. The germline V gene has CDR1 LNHDA and CDR2 SQIVND (reference sequence). The ends were cut back, 5 bases at V and 8 bases at J, with 13 bases in the middle. This CDR3 region has 13 residues.

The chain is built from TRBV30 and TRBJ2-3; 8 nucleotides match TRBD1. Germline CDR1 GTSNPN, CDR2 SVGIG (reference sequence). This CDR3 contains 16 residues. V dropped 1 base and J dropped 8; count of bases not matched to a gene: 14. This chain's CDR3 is CAWSAQGAGLIGTQYF. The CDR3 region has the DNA TGTGCCTGGAGTGCCCAGGGGGCGGGGCTTATCGGTACGCAGTATTTT.

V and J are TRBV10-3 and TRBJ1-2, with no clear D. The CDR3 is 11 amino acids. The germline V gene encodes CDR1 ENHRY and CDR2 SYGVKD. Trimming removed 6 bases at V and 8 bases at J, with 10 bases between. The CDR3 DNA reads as TGTGCCATCAGCTCGGACTTGGGCTACACCTTC. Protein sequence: CAISSDLGYTF.

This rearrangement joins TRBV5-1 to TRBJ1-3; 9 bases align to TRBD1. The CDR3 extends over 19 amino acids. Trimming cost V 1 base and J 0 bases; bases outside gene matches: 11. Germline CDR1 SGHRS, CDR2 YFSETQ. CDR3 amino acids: CASSLLGTGQLGSGNTIYF. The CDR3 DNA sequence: TGCGCCAGCAGCTTGCTCGGGACAGGGCAGTTGGGCTCTGGAAACACCATATATTTT. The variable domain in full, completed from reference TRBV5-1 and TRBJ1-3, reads KAGVTQTPRYLIKTRGQQVTLSCSPISGHRSVSWYQQTPGQGLQFLFEYFSETQRNKGNFPGRFSGRQFSNSRSEMNVSTLELGDSALYLCASSLLGTGQLGSGNTIYFGEGSWLTVV.

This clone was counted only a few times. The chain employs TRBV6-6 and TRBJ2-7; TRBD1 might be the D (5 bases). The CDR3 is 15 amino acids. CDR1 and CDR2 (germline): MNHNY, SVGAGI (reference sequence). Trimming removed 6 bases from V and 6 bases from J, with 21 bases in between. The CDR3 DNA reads TGTGCCAGCAGCCCTGGCGACAGCGTTTTGCCCGAGCAGTACTTC. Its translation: CASSPGDSVLPEQYF.

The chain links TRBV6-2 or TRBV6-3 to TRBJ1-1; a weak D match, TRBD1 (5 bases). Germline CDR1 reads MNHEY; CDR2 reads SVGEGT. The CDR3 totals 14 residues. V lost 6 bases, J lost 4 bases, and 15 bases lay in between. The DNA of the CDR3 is TGTGCCAGCAGCTCCACCAGGGAAGGCACTGAAGCTTTCTTT. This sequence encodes CASSSTREGTEAFF.

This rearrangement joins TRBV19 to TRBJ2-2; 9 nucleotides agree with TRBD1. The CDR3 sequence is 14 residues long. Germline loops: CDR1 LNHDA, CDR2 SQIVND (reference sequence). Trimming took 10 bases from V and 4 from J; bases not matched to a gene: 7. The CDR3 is CATHRTGVTGELFF. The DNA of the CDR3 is TGTGCCACCCACCGGACAGGGGTCACCGGGGAGCTGTTTTTT.

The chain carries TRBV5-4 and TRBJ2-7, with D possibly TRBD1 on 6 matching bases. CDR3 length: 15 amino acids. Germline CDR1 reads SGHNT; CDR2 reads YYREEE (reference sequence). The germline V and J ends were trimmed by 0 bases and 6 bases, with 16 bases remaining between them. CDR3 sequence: CASSLESGAPLEQYF. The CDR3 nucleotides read TGTGCCAGCAGCTTGGAGTCAGGGGCGCCTCTCGAGCAGTACTTC.

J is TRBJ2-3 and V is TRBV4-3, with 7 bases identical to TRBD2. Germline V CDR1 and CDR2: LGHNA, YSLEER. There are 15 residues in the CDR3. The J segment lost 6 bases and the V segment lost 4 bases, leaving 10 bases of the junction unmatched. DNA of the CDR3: TGCGCCAGCAGCCGATTGCTGGGAGCGGGGGATACGCAGTATTTT. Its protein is CASSRLLGAGDTQYF.

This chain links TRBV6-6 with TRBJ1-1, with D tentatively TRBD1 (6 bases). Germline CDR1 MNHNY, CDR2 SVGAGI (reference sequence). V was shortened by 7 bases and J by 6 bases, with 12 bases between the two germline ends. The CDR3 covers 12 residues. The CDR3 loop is CASTHTGPEAFF. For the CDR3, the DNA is TGTGCCAGCACTCACACAGGGCCTGAAGCTTTCTTT.

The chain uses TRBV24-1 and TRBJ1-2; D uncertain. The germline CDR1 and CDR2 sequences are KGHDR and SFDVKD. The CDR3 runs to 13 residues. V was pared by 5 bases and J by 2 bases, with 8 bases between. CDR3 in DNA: TGTGCCACCAGTGTCGGAGTGAACTATGGCTACACCTTC. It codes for CATSVGVNYGYTF.

CDR3 sequence: CAWSKGVGDRARSGYTF. CDR3 in DNA: TGTGCCTGGAGCAAGGGGGTTGGGGACAGGGCAAGGTCCGGCTACACCTTC. This chain joins TRBV30 and TRBJ1-2, with 9 bases fitting TRBD1. The CDR3 is 17 amino acids. J gave up 8 bases and V 3 bases, and 19 bases lay outside the gene matches. In germline, CDR1 is GTSNPN, CDR2 SVGIG (reference sequence).

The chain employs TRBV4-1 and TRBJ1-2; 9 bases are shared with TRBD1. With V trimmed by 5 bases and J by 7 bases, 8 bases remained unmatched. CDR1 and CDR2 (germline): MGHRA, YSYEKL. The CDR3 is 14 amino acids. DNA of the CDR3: TGCGCCAGCAGCACCCGGTCGACAGGGGGTGGCTACACCTTC. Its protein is CASSTRSTGGGYTF.

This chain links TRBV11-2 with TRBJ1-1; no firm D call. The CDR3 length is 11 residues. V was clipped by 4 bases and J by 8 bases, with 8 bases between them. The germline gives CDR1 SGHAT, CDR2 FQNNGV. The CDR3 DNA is TGTGCCAGCAGCTACTCCAGGGAAGCTTTCTTT. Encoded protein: CASSYSREAFF.

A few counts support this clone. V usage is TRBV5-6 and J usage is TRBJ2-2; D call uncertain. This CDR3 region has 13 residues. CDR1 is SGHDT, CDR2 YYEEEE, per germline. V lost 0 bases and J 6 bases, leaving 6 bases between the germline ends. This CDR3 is CASSLGRSGELFF. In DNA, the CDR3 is TGTGCCAGCAGCTTGGGGCGGTCCGGGGAGCTGTTTTTT. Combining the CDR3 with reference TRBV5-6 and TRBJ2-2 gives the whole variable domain DAGVTQSPTHLIKTRGQQVTLRCSPKSGHDTVSWYQQALGQGPQFIFQYYEEEERQRGNFPDRFSGHQFPNYSSELNVNALLLGDSALYLCASSLGRSGELFFGEGSRLTVL.